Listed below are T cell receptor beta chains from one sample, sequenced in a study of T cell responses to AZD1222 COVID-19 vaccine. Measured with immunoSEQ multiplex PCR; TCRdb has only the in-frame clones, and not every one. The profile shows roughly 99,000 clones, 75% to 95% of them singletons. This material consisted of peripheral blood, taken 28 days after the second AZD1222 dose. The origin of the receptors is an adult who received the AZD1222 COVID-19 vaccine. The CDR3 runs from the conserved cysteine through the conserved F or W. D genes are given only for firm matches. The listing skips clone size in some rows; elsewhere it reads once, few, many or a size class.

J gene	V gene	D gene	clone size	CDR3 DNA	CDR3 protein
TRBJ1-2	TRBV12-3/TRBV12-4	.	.	TGTGCCAGCACCCTGTTAGGAGCCGGTGGCTACACCTTC	CASTLLGAGGYTF
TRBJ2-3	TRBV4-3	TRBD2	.	TGCGCCAGCAGCCGTTCACCGGGACTAGCGGGAGGGCCTGATACGCAGTATTTT	CASSRSPGLAGGPDTQYF
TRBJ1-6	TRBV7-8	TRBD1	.	TGTGCCCCCTACAGGGGGCCAAGTAATTCACCCCTCCACTTT	CAPYRGPSNSPLHF
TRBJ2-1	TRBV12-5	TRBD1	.	TGTGCTAGTGGTTTGACCACCGGGACAGGGACCTACAATGAGCAGTTCTTC	CASGLTTGTGTYNEQFF
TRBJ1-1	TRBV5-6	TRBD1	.	TGTGCCAGCAGCTTGGAGGGGGCCGATTTAGCTTTCTTT	CASSLEGADLAFF
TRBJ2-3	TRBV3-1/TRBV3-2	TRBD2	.	TGTGCCAGCAGCATCACACTAGCGGGGGGGCCAGATACGCAGTATTTT	CASSITLAGGPDTQYF
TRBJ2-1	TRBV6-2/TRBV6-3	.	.	TGTGCCAGCAGTTACCCCCCGAGCTCCTACAATGAGCAGTTCTTC	CASSYPPSSYNEQFF
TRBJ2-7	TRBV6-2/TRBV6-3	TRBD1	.	TGTGCCAGCAGTTACTCGAAAAAGGGGGCATCCTACGAGCAGTACTTC	CASSYSKKGASYEQYF
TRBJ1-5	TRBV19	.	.	TGTGCCAGTAGTGCCGGACGGACGGGAGGCAATCAGCCCCAGCATTTT	CASSAGRTGGNQPQHF
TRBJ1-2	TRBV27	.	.	TGTGCCAGCAGTTCCCCTGGGGCGGGCCACTATGGCTACACCTTC	CASSSPGAGHYGYTF
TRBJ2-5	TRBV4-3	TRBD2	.	TGCGCCAGCAGCCAAGGGAGAACCGGGACTAGCGGGAAAGAGACCCAGTACTTC	CASSQGRTGTSGKETQYF
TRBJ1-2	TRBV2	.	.	TGTGCCAGCAGTGACCGGGGCGGCGATGGCTACACCTTC	CASSDRGGDGYTF
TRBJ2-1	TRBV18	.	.	TGTGCCAGCTCACCACCGGCACCCTACAATGAGCAGTTCTTC	CASSPPAPYNEQFF
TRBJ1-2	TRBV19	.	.	TGTGCCAGTAGTATATTTCCAGAGATCTCTAACTATGGCTACACCTTC	CASSIFPEISNYGYTF
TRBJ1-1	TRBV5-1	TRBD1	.	TGCGCCAGCAGGCTAACAGGGGGGAACACTGAAGCTTTCTTT	CASRLTGGNTEAFF
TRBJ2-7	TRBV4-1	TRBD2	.	TGCGCCAGCAGCCAAGAAAGAGCGGGAGTTTCGTACGAGCAGTACTTC	CASSQERAGVSYEQYF
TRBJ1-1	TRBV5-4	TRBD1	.	TGTGCCAGCAGCATGGACAGGGGGCGCACTGAAGCTTTCTTT	CASSMDRGRTEAFF
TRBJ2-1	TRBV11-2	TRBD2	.	TGTGCCAGCAGCTACGGGACTAGCGGGACCCACAATGAGCAGTTCTTC	CASSYGTSGTHNEQFF
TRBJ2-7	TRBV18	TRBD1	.	TGTGCCAGCTCACAGACCTCGGGACAGGGGAACCCTTACGAGCAGTACTTC	CASSQTSGQGNPYEQYF
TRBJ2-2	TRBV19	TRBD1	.	TGTGCCAGTAGAAAACCCGGGACAGGAGCGAACACCGGGGAGCTGTTTTTT	CASRKPGTGANTGELFF
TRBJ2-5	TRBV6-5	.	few	TGTGCCCGCTCAGGGAGGGACAAAAGGGAGACCCAGTACTTC	CARSGRDKRETQYF
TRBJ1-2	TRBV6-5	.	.	TGTGCCAGCAGTTACGCCGGTTATGGCTACACCTTC	CASSYAGYGYTF
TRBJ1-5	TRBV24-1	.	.	TGTGCCACCAGTGGGGGGGGAGCTCAGCCCCAGCATTTT	CATSGGGAQPQHF
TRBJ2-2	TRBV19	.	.	TGTGCCAGTAGTATAGATCAGGTTCAAGGTGTCGGGGAGCTGTTTTTT	CASSIDQVQGVGELFF
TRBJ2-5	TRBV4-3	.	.	TGCGCCAGCAGCCAAGATCCCGCTAGCCGAGAGACCCAGTACTTC	CASSQDPASRETQYF
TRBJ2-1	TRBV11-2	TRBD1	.	TGTGCCAGCAGCTTAGTGGCAGGGGGAGACTACAATGAGCAGTTCTTC	CASSLVAGGDYNEQFF
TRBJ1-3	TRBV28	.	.	TGTGCCAGCACCGAGGAGAGCTCTGGAAACACCATATATTTT	CASTEESSGNTIYF
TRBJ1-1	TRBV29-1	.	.	TGCAGCGGACTACAGGGCGGCACTGAAGCTTTCTTT	CSGLQGGTEAFF
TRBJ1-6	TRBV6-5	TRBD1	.	TGTGCCAGCAGTTACTCGATAGCAGGGGGCAATTCACCCCTCCACTTT	CASSYSIAGGNSPLHF
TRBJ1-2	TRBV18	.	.	TGTGCCAGCTCACCCTTACAGGATGGCTACACCTTC	CASSPLQDGYTF
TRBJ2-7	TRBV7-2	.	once	TGTGCCAGCAGCCAGGACGGCTACGAGCAGTACTTC	CASSQDGYEQYF
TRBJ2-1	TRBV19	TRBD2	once	TGTGCCAGTATCATGACTAGCGGGAGGATGTCCTACAATGAGCAGTTCTTC	CASIMTSGRMSYNEQFF
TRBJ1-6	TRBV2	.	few	TGTGCCAGCACTATACAGGGTGATAATTCACCCCTCCACTTT	CASTIQGDNSPLHF
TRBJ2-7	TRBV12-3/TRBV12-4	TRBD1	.	TGTGCCAGCAGACCCAGGGGACAGTACGAGCAGTACTTC	CASRPRGQYEQYF
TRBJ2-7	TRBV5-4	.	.	TGTGCCAGCACTTCAGATCAAGGGGGTCAAGCCTACGAGCAGTACTTC	CASTSDQGGQAYEQYF
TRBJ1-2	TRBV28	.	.	TGTGCCCTACAACCCGACGGGAACTATGGCTACACCTTC	CALQPDGNYGYTF
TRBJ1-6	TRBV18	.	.	TGTGCCAGCTCACCGATGGAGGGGAGAAATTCACCCCTCCACTTT	CASSPMEGRNSPLHF
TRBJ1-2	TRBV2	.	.	TGTGCCAGCAGGGTCGGCAGCGCCGTCAACTATGGCTACACCTTC	CASRVGSAVNYGYTF
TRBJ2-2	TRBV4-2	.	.	TGTGCCAGCAGCCAAGTGGGCGGGACGAACACCGGGGAGCTGTTTTTT	CASSQVGGTNTGELFF
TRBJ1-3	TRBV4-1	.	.	TGCGCCAGCAGCCAACTGACGGCTGACTCTGGAAACACCATATATTTT	CASSQLTADSGNTIYF
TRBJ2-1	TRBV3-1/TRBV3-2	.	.	TGTGCCAGCAGCCAAGAGGGATATGAGCAGTTCTTC	CASSQEGYEQFF
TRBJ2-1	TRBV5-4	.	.	TGTGCCAGCAGCTTGGTGGTGGGCGGTTACAATGAGCAGTTCTTC	CASSLVVGGYNEQFF
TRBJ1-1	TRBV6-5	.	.	TGTGCCAGCAGTTTACGGACAGCGCCGAACACTGAAGCTTTCTTT	CASSLRTAPNTEAFF
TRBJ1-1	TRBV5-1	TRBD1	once	TGCGCCAGCTCTTACAGGGGGAACACTGAAGCTTTCTTT	CASSYRGNTEAFF
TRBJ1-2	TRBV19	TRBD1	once	TGTGCCAGTAGTATACGGGACAGGGGGTCAGGCTACACCTTC	CASSIRDRGSGYTF
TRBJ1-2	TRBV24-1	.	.	TGTGCCACCAGTGATTCCTCTACAGGGTATGGCTACACCTTC	CATSDSSTGYGYTF
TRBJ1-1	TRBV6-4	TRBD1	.	TGTGCCAGCAGTGCTACAGGGGGTACTGAAGCTTTCTTT	CASSATGGTEAFF
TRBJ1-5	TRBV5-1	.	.	TGCGCCAGCAGCTTGGGAAGTAATCAGCCCCAGCATTTT	CASSLGSNQPQHF